A single sample gave rise to the 28 T cell receptor beta chains below, sequenced in a study of graft-versus-host responses after intestinal transplantation. Assay: immunoSEQ multiplex PCR; the TCRdb copy retains only in-frame clones and omits some. The sample shows some 130,000 clones, approximately 92% of them seen only once. These receptors' antigens are unknown. Material: unstimulated CD4+ T cells sorted from spleen or lymph node cells, obtained before intestinal transplant. These receptors all come from a human donor who received an intestinal transplant.

DNA of the CDR3: TGTGCCAGCAGCTTAGGGGGGCCTGCCCCCTACAATGAGCAGTTCTTC. Its protein product is CASSLGGPAPYNEQFF. The rearrangement links TRBV7-6 to TRBJ2-1; the D gene is possibly TRBD1 (6 bases). V gave up 1 base and J gave up 2 bases, with 12 bases separating them. CDR3 length: 16 amino acids. Germline CDR1 reads SGHVS; CDR2 reads FNYEAQ.

The rearrangement uses TRBV25-1 and TRBJ2-2, with 7 bases that match TRBD2. With 4 bases clipped from V and 9 bases from J, the junction kept 2 bases outside the gene matches. The germline gives CDR1 MGHDK, CDR2 SYGVNS. The CDR3 contains 12 residues. DNA of the CDR3: TGTGCCAGCAGTGGGGGGGGACGGGAGCTGTTTTTT. Protein sequence: CASSGGGRELFF.

The table lists this clone with a few counts. V is TRBV7-9 and J is TRBJ1-2; D not certain. CDR1 and CDR2 (germline): SEHNR, FQNEAQ (reference sequence). This CDR3 spans 11 amino acids. Trimming removed 2 bases from V and 10 bases from J, with 8 bases in between. In DNA, the CDR3 is TGTGCCAGCAGCTTACTGGGCGACTACACCTTC. Amino acid sequence: CASSLLGDYTF. The entire variable domain, with the rest obtained from reference TRBV7-9 and TRBJ1-2, is as follows: DTGVSQNPRHKITKRGQNVTFRCDPISEHNRLYWYRQTLGQGPEFLTYFQNEAQLEKSRLLSDRFSAERPKGSFSTLEIQRTEQGDSAMYLCASSLLGDYTFGSGTRLTVV.

This chain links TRBV7-9 with TRBJ2-1, with 12 bases lining up with TRBD1. Germline-derived CDR1 and CDR2 are SEHNR and FQNEAQ (reference sequence). The ends lost 1 base at V and 5 bases at J; junction bases unmatched: 6. The CDR3 runs to 17 residues. CDR3 DNA: TGTGCCAGCAGCTTAGGGGGACAGGGGGCGAGGAACAATGAGCAGTTCTTC. Its translation is CASSLGGQGARNNEQFF.

The chain links TRBV18 to TRBJ2-1, with 14 bases aligning to TRBD2. Germline CDR1 and CDR2: KGHSH and LQKENI. CDR3 size: 16 residues. With 3 bases clipped from V and 9 bases from J, the junction kept 7 bases outside the gene matches. The CDR3: CASSPPGTSGSVEQFF. As DNA, the CDR3 is TGTGCCAGCTCACCTCCCGGGACTAGCGGGAGTGTTGAGCAGTTCTTC. The full variable domain, in which reference TRBV18 and TRBJ2-1 provide the parts outside the CDR3, is NAGVMQNPRHLVRRRGQEARLRCSPMKGHSHVYWYRQLPEEGLKFMVYLQKENIIDESGMPKERFSAEFPKEGPSILRIQQVVRGDSAAYFCASSPPGTSGSVEQFFGPGTRLTVL.

This chain links TRBV6-1 with TRBJ2-3; D is possibly TRBD1 (5 bases). Per the germline V gene, CDR1 is MNHNS and CDR2 is SASEGT. The CDR3 loop spans 14 amino acids. V was trimmed by 3 bases and J by 5 bases, leaving 12 bases between them. The CDR3 DNA reads as TGTGCCAGCAGTGACGACAGTTGGGGAGATACGCAGTATTTT. Protein product: CASSDDSWGDTQYF.

J is TRBJ2-1 and V is TRBV6-1, with 9 bases identical to TRBD1. This CDR3 region has 17 residues. The ends lost 4 bases at V and 8 bases at J; junction bases unmatched: 15. Germline lookup yields CDR1 MNHNS and CDR2 SASEGT. CDR3 coding DNA: TGTGCCAGCAGTGTTAGGGGGCCCGGGACAGGGTGGGATGAGCAGTTCTTC. Translation gives CASSVRGPGTGWDEQFF.

This chain joins TRBV23-1 and TRBJ1-1, with no clear D. TRBV23-1 is known as an ORF, though its function is uncertain. The CDR3 loop spans 15 amino acids. V dropped 4 bases and J dropped 6 bases, with 18 bases sitting between them. CDR3 sequence: CASSLVGRAPSEAFF. The DNA of the CDR3 is TGCGCCAGCAGTCTCGTAGGGAGGGCGCCTTCTGAAGCTTTCTTT.

The chain links TRBV30 to TRBJ2-1, with D hard to call. The CDR3 runs 11 residues. V lost 5 bases and J 5 bases, leaving 7 bases between the germline ends. Per the germline V gene, CDR1 is GTSNPN and CDR2 is SVGIG (reference sequence). This CDR3 reads CAWRWDNEQFF. The DNA for the CDR3 is TGTGCCTGGCGATGGGACAATGAGCAGTTCTTC. The full variable domain, rest sourced from reference TRBV30 and TRBJ2-1, is SQTIHQWPATLVQPVGSPLSLECTVEGTSNPNLYWYRQAAGRGLQLLFYSVGIGQISSEVPQNLSASRPQDRQFILSSKKLLLSDSGFYLCAWRWDNEQFFGPGTRLTVL.

The chain carries TRBV6-5 and TRBJ2-7; TRBD1 agrees at 10 bases. This CDR3 is built from 13 residues. V was clipped by 6 bases and J by 10 bases; unmatched bases: 9. The germline gives CDR1 MNHEY, CDR2 SVGAGI. CDR3 sequence (DNA): TGTGCCAGCAGCCGGAACCGGGACAGGGGTCAGTACTTC. This translates into CASSRNRDRGQYF.

The chain carries TRBV28 and TRBJ1-2; 11 bases line up with TRBD1. From germline, CDR1 is MDHEN and CDR2 SYDVKM. The junction had 12 bases not matched to a gene; V was cut back by 4 bases and J by 11 bases. CDR3 length equals 15 residues. Here the CDR3 reads CASSSGQGAPTHYTF. The CDR3 DNA reads TGTGCCAGCAGTTCCGGACAGGGGGCTCCTACCCATTACACCTTC.

The chain is built from TRBV21-1 and TRBJ1-5. TRBV21-1 is listed as a pseudogene. The CDR3 totals 13 residues. The DNA of the CDR3 is TGTGCCATCAAACGAAGGTACAATCAGCCCCAGCATTTT. Protein sequence: CAIKRRYNQPQHF.

The rearrangement uses TRBV28 and TRBJ1-1, with TRBD1 as a possible D gene (5 bases). CDR3 length: 15 amino acids. V lost 7 bases and J lost 1, with 16 bases in between. CDR1 and CDR2 (germline): MDHEN, SYDVKM. The CDR3 loop reads CASTSGARPNTEAFF. The CDR3 DNA sequence: TGTGCCAGCACCTCCGGGGCAAGACCGAACACTGAAGCTTTCTTT.

The V gene is TRBV30, the J gene TRBJ1-5; D is undetermined. Trimming took 1 base from V and 4 from J, leaving 14 bases between them. CDR3 size: 15 residues. CDR1 and CDR2 (germline): GTSNPN, SVGIG (reference sequence). The CDR3 protein is CAWSEILGENQPQHF. CDR3 DNA sequence: TGTGCCTGGAGTGAGATCTTGGGAGAGAATCAGCCCCAGCATTTT.

The V and J genes are TRBV10-3 and TRBJ1-4; 8 bases line up with TRBD1. The CDR3 length is 13 residues. Germline V gives CDR1 ENHRY, CDR2 SYGVKD. Trimming at V came to 11 bases and at J to 6 bases, leaving 8 bases not matched to a gene. The CDR3 bases are TGTGCCGCGCAACAGGGGGTAGATGAAAAACTGTTTTTT. It specifies CAAQQGVDEKLFF.

The chain links TRBV30 to TRBJ1-5; D gene ambiguous. The CDR3 sequence is 13 residues long. Trimming pared 0 bases from V and 7 bases from J, leaving 10 bases between. CDR1 GTSNPN and CDR2 SVGIG come from the germline V gene (reference sequence). The CDR3 here is CAWSVFTGQPQHF. As DNA, the CDR3 is TGTGCCTGGAGTGTATTTACGGGGCAGCCCCAGCATTTT.

This chain connects TRBV5-1 to TRBJ2-7; no definite D call. This CDR3 spans 15 amino acids. Germline values: CDR1 SGHRS, CDR2 YFSETQ. Trimming removed 0 bases from V and 5 bases from J, with 15 bases in between. CDR3 protein: CASSLAADGNDEQYF. CDR3 in DNA: TGCGCCAGCAGCTTGGCGGCCGATGGGAACGACGAGCAGTACTTC.

This clone showed up just once. V usage is TRBV7-9 and J usage is TRBJ2-1, with 9 bases matching TRBD2. The CDR3 has 15 residues. Germline lookup yields CDR1 SEHNR and CDR2 FQNEAQ (reference sequence). V lost 5 bases, J lost 6 bases, and 8 bases stayed unmatched. The DNA of the CDR3 is TGTGCCAGCAGCGGTATAGCGGGAGTGCTCAATGAGCAGTTCTTC. It translates to CASSGIAGVLNEQFF.

J is TRBJ2-5 and V is TRBV7-6, with 12 bases matching TRBD2. From germline, CDR1 is SGHVS and CDR2 FNYEAQ. The J segment lost 4 bases and the V segment lost 5 bases, leaving 8 bases of the junction unmatched. The CDR3 sequence is 16 residues long. CDR3 in amino acids: CASSGLAGTVGETQYF. In DNA, the CDR3 is TGTGCCAGCAGCGGACTAGCGGGAACAGTAGGAGAGACCCAGTACTTC.

The rearrangement links TRBV2 to TRBJ1-2; D may be TRBD1 (6 bases). The CDR3 length is 13 residues. V lost 6 bases and J lost 8, with 16 bases in between. Germline V gene data show CDR1 as SNHLY and CDR2 as FYNNEI. The CDR3, as DNA: TGTGCCAGCAGCCCCCAGGGGTCGGGAGGCTACACCTTC. Translated: CASSPQGSGGYTF. The full variable domain, completed using reference TRBV2 and TRBJ1-2, is EPEVTQTPSHQVTQMGQEVILRCVPISNHLYFYWYRQILGQKVEFLVSFYNNEISEKSEIFDDQFSVERPDGSNFTLKIRSTKLEDSAMYFCASSPQGSGGYTFGSGTRLTVV.

The rearrangement joins TRBV18 to TRBJ2-5, with 7 bases identical to TRBD2. The germline CDR1 and CDR2 sequences are KGHSH and LQKENI. The CDR3 contains 14 residues. Germline trimming cut 0 bases from V and 4 bases from J; bases unmatched to any gene: 2. CDR3 region: CASSPPSGGETQYF. The CDR3 nucleotides read TGTGCCAGCTCACCACCTTCGGGGGGAGAGACCCAGTACTTC.

The chain recombines TRBV27 with TRBJ2-7; 11 nucleotides agree with TRBD1. V lost 2 bases and J lost 1; bases outside the gene matches: 4. This CDR3 has 16 residues. The V gene's germline CDR1 is MNHEY and CDR2 SMNVEV (reference sequence). The CDR3 here is CASSLVDRGPSYEQYF. CDR3 in DNA: TGTGCCAGCAGTTTAGTGGACAGGGGGCCGTCCTACGAGCAGTACTTC.

V usage is TRBV15 and J usage is TRBJ2-3, with TRBD2 identical over 9 bases. In germline, CDR1 is LNHNV, CDR2 YYDKDF (reference sequence). This CDR3 has 16 residues. J was trimmed by 4 bases and V by 3 bases; bases with no gene match: 8. CDR3 region: CATSRGGAGGSDTQYF. The CDR3 nucleotides are TGTGCCACCAGCAGGGGGGGAGCGGGAGGATCAGATACGCAGTATTTT.

This clone was detected only once. The chain joins TRBV7-9 to TRBJ1-1; D gene ambiguous. Germline V gives CDR1 SEHNR, CDR2 FQNEAQ (reference sequence). Trimming took 0 bases from V and 11 from J, leaving 13 bases between them. CDR3 length equals 13 residues. The CDR3, as DNA: TGTGCCAGCAGCTTAGCGGCCCTATTGCGGGCTTTCTTT. It is translated as CASSLAALLRAFF.

The chain has TRBV5-1 and TRBJ2-5, with 7 positions matching TRBD2. This CDR3 is 15 amino acids long. V shed 2 bases, J shed 4 bases, and the junction held 8 bases outside the gene matches. Germline V gene data show CDR1 as SGHRS and CDR2 as YFSETQ. The CDR3 sequence is CASSLISGWPETQYF. The CDR3 DNA follows: TGCGCCAGCAGCTTAATTAGCGGGTGGCCAGAGACCCAGTACTTC.

The chain has TRBV7-2 and TRBJ1-2, with D perhaps matching TRBD1 (6 bases). CDR1 and CDR2 (germline): SGHTA, FQGNSA. Between the trimmed V and J ends, which lost 6 bases and 4 bases, there was a span of 18 bases. The CDR3 consists of 15 residues. CDR3 residues: CASRLVGQPSYGYTF. The CDR3 bases are TGTGCCAGCAGACTCGTAGGACAGCCTTCCTATGGCTACACCTTC.

The rearrangement uses TRBV27 and TRBJ1-2; D unresolved. V was cut by 8 bases and J by 0 bases, with 19 bases left in between. The germline V gene has CDR1 MNHEY and CDR2 SMNVEV (reference sequence). The CDR3 is 16 amino acids. CDR3 DNA: TGTGCCAGCCGAAACCTAGTGGGGAGTTCTAACTATGGCTACACCTTC. It specifies CASRNLVGSSNYGYTF.

The gene calls are TRBV4-2 and TRBJ1-5; TRBD1 matches at 9 bases. The trim removed 4 bases at V and 7 bases at J, leaving 8 bases unmatched. CDR3 length: 15 residues. The germline V gene encodes CDR1 LGHNA and CDR2 YNFKEQ. DNA for the CDR3: TGTGCCAGCAGCCCAAACAGGGGGCGAGGCCAGCCCCAGCATTTT. This codes for CASSPNRGRGQPQHF.